Below, 5 T cell receptor beta chains from the same sample are listed, as sequenced in a study of shared clonotypes between healthy human individuals. Naive CD8 populations comprised CD45RO-negative cells positively selected for CCR7, excluding terminally differentiated effector memory CD45RA+ cells. Measured with immunoSEQ multiplex PCR; TCRdb has only the in-frame clones, and not every one. Of about 2.2 million clones listed, over 85% are singletons. The sequencing sample was made of naive CD8+ T cells from PBMCs. These receptors all stem from a man aged 18-30 years in good health. Some clones in this sample may be carry-over from other donors' samples.

V usage is TRBV29-1 and J usage is TRBJ1-2; D call uncertain. V was clipped by 4 bases and J by 2 bases, with 14 bases between them. This CDR3 is 14 amino acids long. Germline CDR1 is SQVTM and CDR2 is ANQGSEA. The CDR3 protein is CSVVPPRGNYGYTF. In DNA form, the CDR3 reads TGCAGCGTTGTACCCCCCCGCGGAAACTATGGCTACACCTTC. Full variable domain (rest looked up from reference TRBV29-1 and TRBJ1-2): SAVISQKPSRDICQRGTSLTIQCQVDSQVTMMFWYRQQPGQSLTLIATANQGSEATYESGFVIDKFPISRPNLTFSTLTVSNMSPEDSSIYLCSVVPPRGNYGYTFGSGTRLTVV.

The rearrangement joins TRBV16 to TRBJ1-2; D call uncertain. V dropped 4 bases and J dropped 0 bases, with 12 bases sitting between them. This CDR3 has 15 amino acids. Germline-derived CDR1 and CDR2 are KGHSY and FQNENV. CDR3 loop: CASSPKTTPNYGYTF. DNA for the CDR3: TGTGCCAGCAGCCCTAAAACTACGCCTAACTATGGCTACACCTTC.

J is TRBJ1-2 and V is TRBV5-1; TRBD1 is a possible D gene (6 bases). Trimming cost V 4 bases and J 0 bases, with 22 bases left between them. Germline lookup yields CDR1 SGHRS and CDR2 YFSETQ. CDR3 length equals 18 residues. The CDR3 DNA reads as TGCGCCAGCAGCAAACCGTGGACAGACCCCTTAGCTAACTATGGCTACACCTTC. The encoded protein is CASSKPWTDPLANYGYTF.

This clone was observed a few times. CDR3: CASSIMNEQYF. As DNA, the CDR3 is TGTGCCAGTAGTATTATGAACGAGCAGTACTTC. V is TRBV19 and J is TRBJ2-7; D is unresolved. Trimming pared 3 bases from V and 5 bases from J, leaving 5 bases between. Germline CDR1 reads LNHDA; CDR2 reads SQIVND (reference sequence). The CDR3 loop spans 11 amino acids.

The chain recombines TRBV6-5 with TRBJ2-1; TRBD2 matches 15 bases. Germline assignment: CDR1 MNHEY and CDR2 SVGAGI. The CDR3 covers 15 residues. Trimming removed 5 bases from V and 10 bases from J; junction bases left unmatched: 6. The CDR3 bases are TGTGCCAGCAGTCCGGGACTAGCGGGAGGCCGCGAGCAGTTCTTC. The encoded protein is CASSPGLAGGREQFF.